This T cell receptor (beta chain) derives from a study of CD8 T cells in Susac syndrome (dated by TCRdb to 2018 to 2020). In terms of the full investigation: Whether CD8+ T cell activation and differentiation in Susac syndrome was antigen driven was tested using repertoire sequencing.

V drops 1 base and J drops 4 bases, leaving 14 bases in between. CDR1 and CDR2 are drawn from the germline V gene (reference sequence): LGHDT, YNNKEL. The CDR3 starts with the cysteine, ends with the phenylalanine, and has 16 residues. Only the CDR3 portion is preserved as DNA: 48 bases, with reading frame beginning at the first base. RNA was extracted with the RNeasy kit and about 0.45 to 1 ug was reverse transcribed using random hexamers. TCR beta CDR3 regions were amplified with the immunoSEQ multiplex PCR assay covering 54 Vbeta and 13 Jbeta segments. PCR amplification bias was corrected using a synthetic template baseline for primer optimization and computational correction. Processing in the source paper ran as follows. Reads were assigned to V, D and J genes according to IMGT and analyzed in immunoSEQ Analyzer, with only productive sequences retained. Clonality was computed as one minus Shannon entropy normalized by log2 of the number of productive unique sequences. For each patient and control, public and private clones were evaluated among the 100 most prevalent clones. A clone was defined as Susac-specific if it was absent from the healthy and MS cohorts, from about a thousand published viral clones and from other ImmuneACCESS disease sequences. Through fastp at Q25 and MiXCR, TCRdb rebuilt clones from the public reads, retaining in-frame beta chains. For every CDR3 protein sequence, its rows merge into one entry that carries the most common genes and DNA. These V and J calls are TCRdb output, not the study's own analysis. The sample has approximately 190,000 distinct CDR3 sequences on record, 93% of them singletons. The leading ten clones occupy 0.1% to 0.12% of the sample.

Peripheral blood CD8+ and CD4+ T cells from healthy donors, Susac syndrome patients and multiple sclerosis patients were profiled using high-throughput TCR beta sequencing. The healthy donors served as controls matched for age and sex. CD8+ TEMRA cells were enriched by FACS, while bulk CD8+ and CD4+ T cells were purified by magnetic negative isolation. Blood was collected in EDTA tubes and processed within 24 hours, with PBMCs isolated through density gradient centrifugation. PBMCs intended for TCR sequencing were frozen in liquid nitrogen and were later thawed in a 37 degrees C water bath. A purity of at least 90% was achieved for sorted or isolated CD4+, CD8+ and CD8+ TEMRA cells. Concerning this clonotype: The antigen it binds to is not known. No much larger clone is present one base from it, and per-base qualities are unavailable.

The paper as a whole reports these results and caveats: The TCR sequencing and HLA analysis was acknowledged to have included a relatively small number of individuals.

This TCR derives from a human donor in good health. The rearranged segments are TRBV3-1 and TRBJ1-3; the D region possibly corresponds to TRBD1 (6 bases align). The sequencing sample was made of CD4+ T cells from PBMCs. At the DNA level, the sequence is TGTGCCAGCAGCCAAGCCCTAGGGGGGTCCGGAAACACCATATATTTT. Its protein reads: CASSQALGGSGNTIYF.